Listed below are T cell receptor beta chains from one sample, sequenced in a study of blood T cells in healthy people across ages. TCRdb redid the calling of the 5' RACE reads with MiXCR, one entry per CDR3 protein. The repertoire holds hundreds of thousands of distinct CDR3 sequences, with around 49% as singletons. Sequencing input: blood. These receptors were collected from a woman aged 55 to 70 in good health. Each CDR3 is given without its conserved first and last residue.

v_call	j_call	cdr3_aa
TRBV7-3	TRBJ2-3	ASSRLATDTQY
TRBV7-9	TRBJ2-7	ASSLELAGRYEQY
TRBV5-1	TRBJ2-1	ASSPGTDRVGNEQF
TRBV20-1	TRBJ1-2	SARDPRGRGGYT
TRBV20-1	TRBJ1-4	SALRGTGEKLF
TRBV5-8	TRBJ2-1	ASSLSDSGTTDNEQF
TRBV20-1	TRBJ1-5	SARQDRHTQPQH
TRBV9	TRBJ2-5	ASSATSSLQETQY
TRBV24-1	TRBJ2-3	ATSDSGLAGVGDTQY
TRBV4-3	TRBJ2-1	ASSHEGGGGQF
TRBV2	TRBJ2-5	ASSYVEGGGETQY
TRBV28	NA	ASSSLAGALYEQY
TRBV7-9	TRBJ2-3	AGSTGGYTQY
TRBV18	TRBJ2-5	ASSPDRGAETQY
TRBV29-1	TRBJ2-7	SVEGSGSAQY
TRBV18	TRBJ2-6	ASSPLRAGANVLT
TRBV5-1	TRBJ2-1	ASSGGQSSYNEQF
TRBV20-1	TRBJ1-2	SATQVRGGLYGYT
TRBV7-3	TRBJ2-1	ASSYTGTSNNEQF
TRBV7-9	TRBJ2-1	ASSLRLAKQF
TRBV28	TRBJ1-5	ASSQTTRFNQPQH
TRBV24-1	TRBJ2-3	ATGEASGPGDTQY
TRBV20-1	TRBJ2-3	SAPLGGTTDTQY
TRBV7-9	TRBJ2-6	ASSLVGGANVLT
TRBV5-6	TRBJ2-5	ASSSPPGVEQY
TRBV4-3	TRBJ2-1	ASSQEVGGNYNEQF
TRBV10-3	TRBJ2-7	AISDWGMNRSPYEQY
TRBV5-1	TRBJ2-3	ASSLDGGSPRDTQY
TRBV28	TRBJ2-7	ASRTQGALSYEQY
TRBV18	NA	ASSPGQGWDEQY
TRBV7-2	TRBJ1-1	ASSLASGVLTEAF
TRBV28	TRBJ1-6	ASSLPLPYNSPLH
TRBV6-5	TRBJ1-4	ASSSTGSDEKLF
TRBV29-1	TRBJ2-7	SSSGTGLDEQY
TRBV20-1	TRBJ1-1	SAHAGEKNTEAF
TRBV6-6	TRBJ2-7	ASSRTSGEQY
TRBV10-3	TRBJ1-2	AIGPDPGYGYT